This TCR beta chain came from a study of cytomegalovirus exposure and HLA in healthy donors. The study's findings and limits: Evidence from a later analysis indicated that most CMV-associated TCR beta chains looked HLA-restricted. Per a prior analysis, the majority of TCR beta V segments were productive roughly 87% or roughly 30% of the time. Accurate prediction of most subjects' HLA-A and HLA-B alleles from TCR beta sequences was reported.

In the PCR, 60 Vbeta and 13 Jbeta primers were used. TCRdb keeps only in-frame clones here, not all; method: immunoSEQ multiplex PCR. The data hold about 130,000 clones, with more than 70% observed a single time. This clone was observed a few times. Its specificity is not known. CDR3 length: 15 amino acids. Germline-derived CDR1 and CDR2 are MNHEY and SMNVEV (reference sequence). Between the trimmed V and J ends, which lost 3 bases and 7 bases, there was a span of 13 bases. This sequence joins TRBV27 and TRBJ1-6, with D maybe TRBD1 (6 bases). Sequencing input: PBMCs. This receptor was taken from a man aged 40-50 years in good health and CMV-seronegative. Here the CDR3 reads CASSLLGGGNSPLHF. The CDR3 nucleotides read TGTGCCAGCAGTTTGTTAGGGGGTGGGAATTCACCCCTCCACTTT.